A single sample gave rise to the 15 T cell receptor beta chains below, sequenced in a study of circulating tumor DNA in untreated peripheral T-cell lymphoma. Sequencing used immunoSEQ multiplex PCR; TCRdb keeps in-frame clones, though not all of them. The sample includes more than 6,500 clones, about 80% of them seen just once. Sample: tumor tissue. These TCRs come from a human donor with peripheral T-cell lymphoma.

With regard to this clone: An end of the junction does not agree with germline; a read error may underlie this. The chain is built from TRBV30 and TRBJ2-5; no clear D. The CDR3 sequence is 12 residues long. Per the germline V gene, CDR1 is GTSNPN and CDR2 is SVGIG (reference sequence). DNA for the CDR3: TGTGCCTGGAGTGTAGACCAAGGGACCCAGTACTTC. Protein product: CAWSVDQGTQYF.

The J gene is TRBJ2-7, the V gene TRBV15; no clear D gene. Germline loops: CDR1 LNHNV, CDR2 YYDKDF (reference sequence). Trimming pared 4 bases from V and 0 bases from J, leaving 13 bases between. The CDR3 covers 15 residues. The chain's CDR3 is CATSKDIQSSYEQYF. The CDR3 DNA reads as TGTGCCACCAGCAAAGACATCCAGAGCTCCTACGAGCAGTACTTC.

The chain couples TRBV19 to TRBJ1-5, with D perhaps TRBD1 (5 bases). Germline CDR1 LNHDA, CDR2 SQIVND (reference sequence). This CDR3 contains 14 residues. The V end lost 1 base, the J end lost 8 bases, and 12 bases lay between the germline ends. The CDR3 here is CASSIGGVKEPQHF. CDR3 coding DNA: TGTGCCAGTAGTATAGGGGGGGTTAAGGAGCCCCAGCATTTT.

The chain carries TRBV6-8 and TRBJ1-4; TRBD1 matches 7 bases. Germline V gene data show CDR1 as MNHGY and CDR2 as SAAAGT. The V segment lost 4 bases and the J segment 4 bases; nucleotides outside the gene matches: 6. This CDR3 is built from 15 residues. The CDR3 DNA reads TGTGCCAGCAGTTCCGCCGGGACAGATAATGAAAAACTGTTTTTT. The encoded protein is CASSSAGTDNEKLFF.

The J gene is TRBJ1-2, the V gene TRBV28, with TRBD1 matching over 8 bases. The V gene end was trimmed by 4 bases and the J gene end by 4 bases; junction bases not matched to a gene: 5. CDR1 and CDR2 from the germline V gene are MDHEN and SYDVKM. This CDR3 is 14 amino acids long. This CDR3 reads CASSSDRASYGYTF. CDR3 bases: TGTGCCAGCAGTTCGGACAGGGCTAGCTATGGCTACACCTTC.

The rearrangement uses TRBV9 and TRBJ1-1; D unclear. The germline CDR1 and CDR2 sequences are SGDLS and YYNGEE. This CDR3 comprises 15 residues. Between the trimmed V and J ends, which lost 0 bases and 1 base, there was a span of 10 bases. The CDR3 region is CASSVGWDRNTEAFF. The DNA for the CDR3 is TGTGCCAGCAGCGTAGGATGGGATAGGAACACTGAAGCTTTCTTT.

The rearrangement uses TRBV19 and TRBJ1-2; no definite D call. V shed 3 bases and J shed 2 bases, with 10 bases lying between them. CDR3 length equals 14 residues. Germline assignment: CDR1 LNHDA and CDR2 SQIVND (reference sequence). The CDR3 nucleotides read TGTGCCAGTAGTATCTATGGGATAAACTATGGCTACACCTTC. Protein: CASSIYGINYGYTF.

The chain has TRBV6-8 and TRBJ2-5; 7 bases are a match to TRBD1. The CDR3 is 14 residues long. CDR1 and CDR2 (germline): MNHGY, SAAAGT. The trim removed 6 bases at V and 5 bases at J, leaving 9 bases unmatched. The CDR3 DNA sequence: TGTGCCAGCAGGGCGGACAGGATGGTCGAGACCCAGTACTTC. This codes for CASRADRMVETQYF.

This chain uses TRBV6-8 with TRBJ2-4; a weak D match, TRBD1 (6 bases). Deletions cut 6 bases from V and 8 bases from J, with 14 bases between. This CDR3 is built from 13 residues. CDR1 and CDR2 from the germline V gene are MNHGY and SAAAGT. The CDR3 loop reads CASRTGQSYIQYF. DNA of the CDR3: TGTGCCAGCAGGACAGGACAATCATACATTCAGTACTTC.

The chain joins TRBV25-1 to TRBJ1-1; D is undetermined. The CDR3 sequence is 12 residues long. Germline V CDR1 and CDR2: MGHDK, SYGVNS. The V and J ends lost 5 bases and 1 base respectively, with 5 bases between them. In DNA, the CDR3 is TGTGCCAGCAGTCCGGGGAACACTGAAGCTTTCTTT. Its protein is CASSPGNTEAFF.

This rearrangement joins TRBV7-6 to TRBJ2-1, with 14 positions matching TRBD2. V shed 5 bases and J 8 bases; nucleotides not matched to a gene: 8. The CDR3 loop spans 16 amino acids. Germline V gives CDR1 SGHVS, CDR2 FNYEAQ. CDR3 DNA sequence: TGTGCCAGCAGCACACAGAGGACTAGCGGGGGGCATGAGCAGTTCTTC. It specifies CASSTQRTSGGHEQFF.

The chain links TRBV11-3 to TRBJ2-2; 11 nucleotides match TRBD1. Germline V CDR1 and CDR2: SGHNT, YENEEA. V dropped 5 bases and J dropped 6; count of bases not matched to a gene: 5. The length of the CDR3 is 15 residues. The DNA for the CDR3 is TGTGCCAGCAGCCTCGGACAGGGGGCCTCCGGGGAGCTGTTTTTT. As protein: CASSLGQGASGELFF.

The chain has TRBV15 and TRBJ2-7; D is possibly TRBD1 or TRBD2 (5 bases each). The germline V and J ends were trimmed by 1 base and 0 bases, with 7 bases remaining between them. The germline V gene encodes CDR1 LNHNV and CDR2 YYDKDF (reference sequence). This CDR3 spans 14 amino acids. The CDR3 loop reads CATSRGGTSYEQYF. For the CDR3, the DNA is TGTGCCACCAGCAGAGGTGGGACCTCCTACGAGCAGTACTTC.

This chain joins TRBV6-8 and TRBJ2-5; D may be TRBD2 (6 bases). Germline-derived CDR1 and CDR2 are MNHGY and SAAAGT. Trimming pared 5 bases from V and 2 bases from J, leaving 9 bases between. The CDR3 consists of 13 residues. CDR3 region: CASSEDYQETQYF. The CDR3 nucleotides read TGTGCCAGCAGTGAGGACTATCAAGAGACCCAGTACTTC.

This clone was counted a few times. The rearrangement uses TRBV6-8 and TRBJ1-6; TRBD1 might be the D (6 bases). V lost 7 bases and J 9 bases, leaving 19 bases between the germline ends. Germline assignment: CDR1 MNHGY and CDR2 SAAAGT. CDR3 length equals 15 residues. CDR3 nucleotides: TGTGCCAGCACCAGAAACAGGGCGTCAGGTTCACCCCTCCACTTT. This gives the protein CASTRNRASGSPLHF.